Following are 8 T cell receptor beta chains from one sample sequenced in a study of T cell responses to AZD1222 COVID-19 vaccine. Profiling relied on immunoSEQ multiplex PCR, and the TCRdb table lists in-frame clones only, not all of them. This sample has fewer than 110,000 clones, with roughly nine tenths found just once. The starting material was peripheral blood, obtained 28 days after the second AZD1222 dose. The receptors derive from an adult who received the AZD1222 COVID-19 vaccine.

The genes are TRBV5-6 and TRBJ1-1; D gene ambiguous. In germline, CDR1 is SGHDT, CDR2 YYEEEE. Deletions cut 7 bases from V and 4 bases from J, with 17 bases between. The CDR3 runs to 14 residues. The CDR3 region is CASRLWGGSTEAFF. The DNA of the CDR3 is TGTGCCAGCCGCCTATGGGGTGGTTCCACTGAAGCTTTCTTT.

The chain carries TRBV6-5 and TRBJ2-7; no clear D. Germline CDR1 and CDR2: MNHEY and SVGAGI. Trimming removed 4 bases from V and 2 bases from J, with 9 bases in between. The CDR3 loop spans 13 amino acids. The chain's CDR3 is CASSLYRAYEQYF. DNA of the CDR3: TGTGCCAGCAGTTTATACCGGGCCTACGAGCAGTACTTC.

The V and J genes are TRBV12-3 or TRBV12-4 and TRBJ2-3, with D perhaps matching TRBD2 (5 bases). Trimming took 8 bases from V and 5 from J, leaving 11 bases between them. The CDR3 has 12 amino acids. The CDR3 coding sequence is TGTGCCAGCCTCTACGCGGGAGATACGCAGTATTTT. This sequence encodes CASLYAGDTQYF.

A few counts support this clone. The chain joins TRBV30 to TRBJ2-7; 7 nucleotides align to TRBD1. The junction had 10 bases not matched to a gene; V was cut back by 5 bases and J by 0 bases. From germline, CDR1 is GTSNPN and CDR2 SVGIG (reference sequence). This CDR3 is built from 15 residues. CDR3 sequence (DNA): TGTGCCTGGGCACGGGGCCAGGGGGTCTCCTACGAGCAGTACTTC. It translates to CAWARGQGVSYEQYF.

The genes are TRBV6-5 and TRBJ2-1; 15 nucleotides align to TRBD2. Germline-derived CDR1 and CDR2 are MNHEY and SVGAGI. V shed 2 bases and J 12 bases; nucleotides not matched to a gene: 8. The CDR3 runs to 16 residues. CDR3 amino acids: CASSYKGTSGGQVQFF. The CDR3 bases are TGTGCCAGCAGTTACAAGGGGACTAGCGGGGGGCAGGTGCAGTTCTTC.

This chain joins TRBV14 and TRBJ2-5; perhaps TRBD2 as D (6 bases). Per the germline V gene, CDR1 is SGHDN and CDR2 is FVKESK. The CDR3 is made up of 15 amino acids. V was trimmed by 3 bases and J by 3 bases, leaving 14 bases between them. The CDR3 sequence: CASSQGGSGKETQYF. CDR3 sequence (DNA): TGTGCCAGCAGCCAGGGGGGTTCTGGGAAAGAGACCCAGTACTTC. Full variable domain (remainder filled in from reference TRBV14 and TRBJ2-5): EAGVTQFPSHSVIEKGQTVTLRCDPISGHDNLYWYRRVMGKEIKFLLHFVKESKQDESGMPNNRFLAERTGGTYSTLKVQPAELEDSGVYFCASSQGGSGKETQYFGPGTRLLVL.

Notes on this clone: At one end the junction does not follow the germline gene, possibly because of a read error. This chain uses TRBV6-2 or TRBV6-3 with TRBJ2-5; TRBD1 matches at 7 bases. The CDR3 consists of 12 residues. Germline V CDR1 and CDR2: MNHEY, SVGEGT. The DNA of the CDR3 is TGTGCCAGCAGTTACCCAAGGGGGCGGTTGGACTTC. Its protein is CASSYPRGRLDF.

The chain employs TRBV19 and TRBJ1-2; D ambiguous. This CDR3 spans 12 amino acids. V lost 4 bases to trimming and J lost 10 bases, with 13 bases between them. CDR1 LNHDA and CDR2 SQIVND come from the germline V gene (reference sequence). The DNA for the CDR3 is TGTGCCAGTAGTAGACGCGGGAAGGACTACACCTTC. It specifies CASSRRGKDYTF. Full variable domain (outside the CDR3, taken from reference TRBV19 and TRBJ1-2): DGGITQSPKYLFRKEGQNVTLSCEQNLNHDAMYWYRQDPGQGLRLIYYSQIVNDFQKGDIAEGYSVSREKKESFPLTVTSAQKNPTAFYLCASSRRGKDYTFGSGTRLTVV.